Sequencing of this TCR beta chain was carried out in a study of OX40 agonist ivuxolimab in advanced cancers. Study-wide results and caveats: Normalized expansion of T-cell clones was also low for some nonresponders. At 0.1 to 3.0 mg/kg and by week 6, clonal expansion occurred in CD4+ and CD8+ blood T cells.

Concerning this clone: Its antigen is undetermined.

Measured with immunoSEQ multiplex PCR; TCRdb has only the in-frame clones, and not every one. The table lists 66,000 or so clones, about nine tenths of them singletons. Germline CDR1 and CDR2: MDHEN and SYDVKM. This CDR3 contains 12 residues. V was trimmed by 7 bases and J by 1 base, leaving 7 bases between them. The material sequenced was CD4+ or CD8+ T cells sorted from blood, taken in a trial of the OX40 agonist ivuxolimab. The chain couples TRBV28 to TRBJ1-1, with D hard to call. The receptor's source is an adult with an advanced solid tumor such as melanoma, head and neck, liver or kidney cancer. The CDR3 region has the DNA TGTGCCAGCACATGGGGGAACACTGAAGCTTTCTTT. Translated, it gives CASTWGNTEAFF.